This TCR beta chain was profiled in a study of blood T cell repertoires in COVID-19. Study at large: Italy, Spain and the United States were the sources of the convalescent and acute COVID-19 samples. In each case, the material was cDNA or gDNA derived from T cells, B-cell-depleted T cells, or PBMCs.

In the authors' methods: How many nucleated cells were present was estimated from reference gene primer amplification. Some clones are missing from TCRdb's copy, which holds only in-frame ones; the method was immunoSEQ multiplex PCR. V and J calls and clone size are as listed in that table; D and trimming were resolved from the DNA. The table lists 300,000 to 400,000 clones, around 90% of them singletons. V was cut by 4 bases and J by 1 base, with 14 bases left in between. Per the germline V gene, CDR1 is SGHNT and CDR2 is YYREEE (reference sequence). The CDR3 is 15 residues long. Material: peripheral blood. This TCR came from a woman aged 18 to 35 who had recovered from COVID-19. The J gene is TRBJ1-2, the V gene TRBV5-4; no reliable D call. CDR3 amino acids: CASSPFQEGNYGYTF. The CDR3 nucleotides are TGTGCCAGCAGCCCTTTCCAGGAGGGTAACTATGGCTACACCTTC.